The clone carrying this TCR beta chain was seen more than once but under ten times. The antigen remains unidentified. This entry is derived from a study of T-cell memory formation after mild COVID-19. Study-wide results and limits: Clonal second-wave expansions that peaked on day 37 had unconfirmed SARS-CoV-2 specificity. The study found balanced CD4/CD8 in clones contracting day 15 to 85 and a CD4+ lean in later expanders.

Germline V CDR1 and CDR2: SQVTM, ANQGSEA. There are 13 residues in the CDR3. TCRdb re-called the 5' RACE reads through MiXCR, storing one row per CDR3 protein. The sample records approximately 240,000 distinct CDR3 sequences, 16% being singletons. The sequenced sample was PBMCs or a T cell subset sorted from them (not recorded which). This chain links TRBV29-1 with TRBJ2-3; D possibly matches TRBD1 or TRBD2 (5 bases each). The receptor's source is a man aged 18 to 30 who had mild COVID-19 (a few samples of this study predate the infection). Cell type and time point are not known. DNA for the CDR3: TGCAGTGAGGGGCTAGCTAGCACAGATACGCAGTATTTT. Encoded protein: CSEGLASTDTQYF.